This T cell receptor (beta chain) derives from a study of T cell responses to AZD1222 COVID-19 vaccine. Clones were read by immunoSEQ multiplex PCR, and TCRdb kept only the in-frame ones, dropping some. The table lists about 150,000 clones, around 87% of them singletons. This CDR3 is built from 18 residues. CDR1 and CDR2 from the germline V gene are MDHEN and SYDVKM. V gave up 2 bases and J gave up 6 bases, with 26 bases separating them. The sequence was obtained from an adult who received the AZD1222 COVID-19 vaccine. The chain couples TRBV28 to TRBJ2-7; a possible D gene is TRBD2 (5 bases). This material consisted of peripheral blood, taken 28 days after the second AZD1222 dose. CDR3 nucleotide sequence: TGTGCCAGCAGTTTACCTCCCCTGATAGGCCGGGATAGGCTCGAGCAGTACTTC. This translates into CASSLPPLIGRDRLEQYF.